This TCR beta chain was sequenced for a study of control samples from healthy donors and cancer patients. The trim removed 6 bases at V and 6 bases at J, leaving 5 bases unmatched. Germline V gives CDR1 SNHLY, CDR2 FYNNEI. This CDR3 region has 13 residues. The assay was immunoSEQ multiplex PCR, and TCRdb's table has in-frame clones only and misses some. There are tens of thousands of clones in the sample; around 94% occur only once, and 20% to 30% lies in the top ten. This clonotype was sampled from a man between 60 and 75 years old in good health. This chain connects TRBV2 to TRBJ2-7; 10 positions match TRBD1. Sequenced material: blood. CDR3 coding DNA: TGTGCCAGCAGCCGGGACAGGGGACCCGAGCAGTACTTC. Its protein is CASSRDRGPEQYF.